The rows below give T cell receptor beta chains drawn from one sample of a study of immune evolution from preneoplasia to lung adenocarcinoma. Only in-frame clones appear in the TCRdb table, and some are missing; sequencing was by immunoSEQ multiplex PCR. The table lists just over 8,500 clones, around 85% of them singletons. Sequenced sample: FFPE minimally invasive lung adenocarcinoma tissue. All receptors derive from an older donor with lung adenocarcinoma. CDR3s include the opening cysteine and the closing phenylalanine or tryptophan. Fields, in order: V gene, CDR3 protein.

v_call: TRBV10-1; cdr3_aa: CASSAGDSQKAFF
v_call: TRBV9; cdr3_aa: CASSVVGSNHEQFF
v_call: TRBV30; cdr3_aa: CAWSHSGTGRTEAFF
v_call: TRBV7-9; cdr3_aa: CASSNGGGLETQYF
v_call: TRBV11-2; cdr3_aa: CASSFTSGNEQFF
v_call: TRBV27; cdr3_aa: CASGRQGAEAFF
v_call: TRBV5-1; cdr3_aa: CASSSGQGNTGELFF
v_call: TRBV5-1; cdr3_aa: CASSAGQGGTNEKLFF
v_call: TRBV7-9; cdr3_aa: CASSSEGGNQPQHF
v_call: TRBV15; cdr3_aa: CATSSPGVIYF
v_call: TRBV5-6; cdr3_aa: CASSFGLSSLEAFF
v_call: TRBV11-2; cdr3_aa: CASSFPGHGTDTQYF
v_call: TRBV7-8; cdr3_aa: CASSLRLGYEQYF
v_call: TRBV9; cdr3_aa: CASSPGQGLVEQYF
v_call: TRBV6-4; cdr3_aa: CASSDGTSGTDTQYF
v_call: TRBV4-1; cdr3_aa: CASSRSSGRARTDTQYF
v_call: TRBV28; cdr3_aa: CASSSGTFDSPLHF
v_call: TRBV15; cdr3_aa: CATSSLLEIQETQYF
v_call: TRBV5-4; cdr3_aa: CASSLEGVWSSGRAYEQYF
v_call: TRBV7-6; cdr3_aa: CASSSYGRGGMNTEAFF
v_call: TRBV7-3; cdr3_aa: CASSLTGARDTGELFF
v_call: TRBV5-6; cdr3_aa: CASSLGVSYEQYF
v_call: TRBV18; cdr3_aa: CASSPPPAERRTGELFF
v_call: TRBV5-1; cdr3_aa: CASSLVGSTDTQYF
v_call: TRBV28; cdr3_aa: CASSNSGTRGGMGKNIQYF
v_call: TRBV4-1; cdr3_aa: CASSQGVEQPRNEQFF
v_call: TRBV7-2; cdr3_aa: CASSLAGGNYNEQFF
v_call: TRBV5-1; cdr3_aa: CASSAGQEMNTEAFF
v_call: TRBV7-8; cdr3_aa: CASSKGDRGGYQPQHF
v_call: TRBV6-1; cdr3_aa: CASSEGAGGGNQPQHF
v_call: TRBV5-1; cdr3_aa: CASSGTSGQADTQYF
v_call: TRBV5-5; cdr3_aa: CASSLEQGKEEQFF
v_call: TRBV5-1; cdr3_aa: CASRLAEGLIEQFF
v_call: TRBV25-1; cdr3_aa: CASSQTGQGFSSPLHF
v_call: TRBV6-1; cdr3_aa: CASSASGLGQPQHF
v_call: TRBV7-3; cdr3_aa: CASSLRDFNYNEQFF
v_call: TRBV28; cdr3_aa: CASSSNRVSYNEQFF
v_call: TRBV11-1; cdr3_aa: CASSPEGGRTDTQYF
v_call: TRBV27; cdr3_aa: CASSLSGGEQYF
v_call: TRBV9; cdr3_aa: CASSATGTATEKLFF
v_call: TRBV15; cdr3_aa: CATSRGEGRGYEQYF
v_call: TRBV18; cdr3_aa: CASSQGLEYNEQFF
v_call: TRBV7-9; cdr3_aa: CASSLTIGEQFF
v_call: TRBV6-5; cdr3_aa: CASTVANTEAFF
v_call: TRBV28; cdr3_aa: CASRRTYNSPLHF
v_call: TRBV7-3; cdr3_aa: CASSPASTETQYF
v_call: TRBV15; cdr3_aa: CATSRDWQLNEKLFF
v_call: TRBV7-2; cdr3_aa: CASSLVGTSGSEQYF
v_call: TRBV4-1; cdr3_aa: CASSQGGQAVMRTEAFF
v_call: TRBV6-5; cdr3_aa: CASSGLAGAWEQYF
v_call: TRBV28; cdr3_aa: CASSRSGRLYEQYF
v_call: TRBV11-1; cdr3_aa: CASSPRQGPTEAFF
v_call: TRBV2; cdr3_aa: CASRGQAQSYEQYF
v_call: TRBV9; cdr3_aa: CASSLDHTNTEAFF
v_call: TRBV6-1; cdr3_aa: CASSETAGTAYEQYF
v_call: TRBV28; cdr3_aa: CASTLAGAKTGELFF
v_call: TRBV29-1; cdr3_aa: CSVGTGQGTYEQYF